These 30 T cell receptor beta chains were all obtained from the same sample, sequenced in a study of PD-1 blockade in classical Hodgkin lymphoma (dated by TCRdb to about 2020). The time point label corresponds to: cycle 1 day 1 (C1D1), immediately before nivolumab initiation. Every trial patient had relapsed after autologous stem cell transplantation, and cohorts A, B and C differed in prior brentuximab vedotin exposure. Libraries were prepared through the immunoSEQ multiplex PCR assay. TCRdb holds this immuneACCESS table with in-frame rearrangements only. Some clones are missing; in checked studies, unresolved V genes explain under half, and the rest has no known cause. This sample holds tens of thousands of clones; 60% to 75% were observed only once. The ten largest clonotypes hold 3% of the sample. Sequences were derived from peripheral blood mononuclear cells (PBMCs), sampled at baseline. Receptors originate from a human donor with classical Hodgkin lymphoma.

This chain links TRBV20-1 with TRBJ1-1; D unclear. Germline V gene lookup returns CDR1 DFQATT and CDR2 SNEGSKA (reference sequence). V lost 6 bases and J lost 4, with 9 bases in between. The CDR3 runs 11 residues. CDR3 bases: TGCAGTGCCCGAGGGAGCACTGAAGCTTTCTTT. It is translated as CSARGSTEAFF.

The V and J genes are TRBV7-9 and TRBJ1-6; perhaps TRBD1 as D (5 bases). This CDR3 comprises 14 residues. Germline V gene data show CDR1 as SEHNR and CDR2 as FQNEAQ (reference sequence). With 9 bases removed from V and 4 bases from J, the gap between germline ends came to 13 bases. The CDR3 nucleotides are TGTGCCAGTTGGGGCGGTAGTTATAATTCACCCCTCCACTTT. Its translation is CASWGGSYNSPLHF.

V usage is TRBV5-6 and J usage is TRBJ1-2, with 8 positions matching TRBD1. The trim removed 6 bases at V and 4 bases at J, leaving 11 bases unmatched. Germline assignment: CDR1 SGHDT and CDR2 YYEEEE. The CDR3 loop spans 15 amino acids. This CDR3 reads CASILWTGRRYGYTF. CDR3 nucleotides: TGTGCCAGCATCCTGTGGACAGGGAGACGCTATGGCTACACCTTC.

This clone was found a few times. The sample contains more than one DNA sequence encoding this CDR3. The V gene is TRBV6-5, the J gene TRBJ2-3; the match to TRBD2 covers 7 bases. The CDR3 contains 15 residues. Germline CDR1 reads MNHEY; CDR2 reads SVGAGI. The junction had 2 bases not matched to a gene; V was cut back by 2 bases and J by 0 bases. The CDR3 loop is CASSYGGGSTDTQYF. In nucleotides, the CDR3 is TGTGCCAGCAGTTACGGGGGGGGTAGCACAGATACGCAGTATTTT.

The rearrangement links TRBV6-1 to TRBJ2-7; D is uncertain. CDR1 is MNHNS and CDR2 is SASEGT in the germline V gene. The CDR3 consists of 9 residues. V shed 6 bases and J shed 12 bases, with 9 bases lying between them. The CDR3 coding sequence is TGTGCCAGCAGACCGAACCGGTACTTC. Translated, it gives CASRPNRYF.

This clone has a handful of counts. The CDR3 is CAGGLAGSTDTQYF. Here the CDR3 DNA reads TGTGCCGGGGGACTAGCGGGGAGCACAGATACGCAGTATTTT. The chain combines TRBV7-9 with TRBJ2-3; 13 bases map to TRBD2. V dropped 11 bases and J dropped 0; count of bases not matched to a gene: 2. Germline CDR1 is SEHNR and CDR2 is FQNEAQ (reference sequence). The CDR3 runs 14 residues. The variable domain in full, with the rest retrieved from reference TRBV7-9 and TRBJ2-3, is DTGVSQNPRHKITKRGQNVTFRCDPISEHNRLYWYRQTLGQGPEFLTYFQNEAQLEKSRLLSDRFSAERPKGSFSTLEIQRTEQGDSAMYLCAGGLAGSTDTQYFGPGTRLTVL.

The chain carries TRBV5-4 and TRBJ1-4; D is ambiguous. Germline assignment: CDR1 SGHNT and CDR2 YYREEE (reference sequence). The CDR3 loop spans 14 amino acids. V lost 3 bases, J lost 5 bases, and 11 bases lay in between. The CDR3 sequence: CASSSGNTNEKLFF. The CDR3 coding sequence is TGTGCCAGCAGCTCCGGGAACACCAATGAAAAACTGTTTTTT.

The table lists this clone with a few counts. This chain connects TRBV5-5 to TRBJ1-1; the D gene is possibly TRBD1 (5 bases). Deletions cut 0 bases from V and 0 bases from J, with 9 bases between. Germline assignment: CDR1 SGHKS and CDR2 YYEKEE (reference sequence). The CDR3 totals 15 residues. CDR3 in DNA: TGTGCCAGCAGCTTGGTCGGGACTATGAACACTGAAGCTTTCTTT. Encoded protein: CASSLVGTMNTEAFF.

This clone was detected a few times. V gene TRBV7-2 combines with J gene TRBJ2-7, with D possibly matching TRBD2 (6 bases). Germline V gives CDR1 SGHTA, CDR2 FQGNSA. V was shortened by 5 bases and J by 4 bases, with 9 bases between the two germline ends. CDR3 length: 12 residues. The CDR3 loop is CASSEGLYEQYF. The CDR3, as DNA: TGTGCCAGCAGCGAGGGACTGTACGAGCAGTACTTC.

The chain joins TRBV6-1 to TRBJ2-7, with D tentatively TRBD2 (5 bases). Trimming took 5 bases from V and 4 from J, leaving 18 bases between them. The CDR3 runs to 15 residues. CDR1 and CDR2 from the germline V gene are MNHNS and SASEGT. The CDR3, as DNA: TGTGCCAGCAGTCCCTTATGGGAGAGCAGTTACGAGCAGTACTTC. Its protein product is CASSPLWESSYEQYF.

This chain connects TRBV6-1 to TRBJ2-7; maybe TRBD2 (6 bases). V was shortened by 5 bases and J by 3 bases, with 17 bases between the two germline ends. The CDR3 runs to 15 residues. Germline CDR1 and CDR2: MNHNS and SASEGT. CDR3 in DNA: TGTGCCAGCAGTACCCTCCGGGACTCGATCTACGAGCAGTACTTC. This gives the protein CASSTLRDSIYEQYF.

This clone appeared a single time. The chain joins TRBV9 to TRBJ2-2; TRBD2 aligns across 8 bases. Germline trimming cut 3 bases from V and 8 bases from J; bases unmatched to any gene: 12. The CDR3 has 16 amino acids. Germline-derived CDR1 and CDR2 are SGDLS and YYNGEE. The CDR3 protein is CASSEPPGGAEGELFF. In nucleotides, the CDR3 is TGTGCCAGCAGCGAGCCCCCCGGGGGGGCCGAGGGGGAGCTGTTTTTT.

Concerning this clone: The junction does not match germline at one end; this may be a read error. V is TRBV6-1 and J is TRBJ2-7; the D gene could be TRBD1 or TRBD2 (5 bases each). The CDR3 is 15 residues long. The germline gives CDR1 MNHNS, CDR2 SASEGT. The CDR3, as DNA: TGTGCCAGCAGCGAAGGGGTGGGGAGCTCCTACGAGCAGTACTTC. Translated: CASSEGVGSSYEQYF.

J is TRBJ2-7 and V is TRBV27, with a tentative D call TRBD1 (5 bases). The germline V and J ends were trimmed by 1 base and 7 bases, with 14 bases remaining between them. Per germline, CDR1 MNHEY and CDR2 SMNVEV (reference sequence). CDR3 length equals 14 residues. CDR3 sequence: CASSLYRQSGEQYF. In DNA, the CDR3 is TGTGCCAGCAGTTTATATCGACAGTCCGGAGAGCAGTACTTC.

This rearrangement joins TRBV30 to TRBJ1-1; 8 positions match TRBD1. Trimming removed 1 base from V and 7 bases from J; junction bases left unmatched: 8. Germline CDR1 and CDR2: GTSNPN and SVGIG (reference sequence). The CDR3 sequence is 14 residues long. The CDR3, as DNA: TGTGCCTGGAGTGGCGGACAGGGAGTAAATGAAGCTTTCTTT. It codes for CAWSGGQGVNEAFF.

The chain combines TRBV9 with TRBJ2-3, with TRBD2 matching over 10 bases. CDR1 is SGDLS, CDR2 YYNGEE, per germline. The CDR3 sequence is 16 residues long. V dropped 0 bases and J dropped 2; count of bases not matched to a gene: 3. The CDR3, as DNA: TGTGCCAGCAGCGTAGGCCTAGCGGGAGACACAGATACGCAGTATTTT. Translating gives CASSVGLAGDTDTQYF.

This chain uses TRBV19 with TRBJ1-1, with a tentative D call TRBD1 (6 bases). CDR3 size: 16 residues. Trimming shortened V by 3 bases and J by 4 bases, and 18 bases separated the two germline ends. Germline V gene data show CDR1 as LNHDA and CDR2 as SQIVND (reference sequence). As DNA, the CDR3 is TGTGCCAGTAGTATCGACGAGACAGGTGCCCCCACTGAAGCTTTCTTT. This translates into CASSIDETGAPTEAFF.

The chain joins TRBV7-7 to TRBJ2-2, with D possibly being TRBD2 (6 bases). The CDR3 extends over 14 amino acids. The V gene's germline CDR1 is SSHAT and CDR2 FNYEAQ (reference sequence). Trimming left V 3 bases short and J 5 bases short, with 10 bases between. The DNA of the CDR3 is TGTGCCAGCAGCTTGGATAGCGGTACCGGGGAGCTGTTTTTT. Its translation is CASSLDSGTGELFF.

This chain joins TRBV7-9 and TRBJ1-4; TRBD1 matches 9 bases. Trimming removed 4 bases from V and 7 bases from J; junction bases left unmatched: 7. CDR3 length equals 15 residues. Germline-derived CDR1 and CDR2 are SEHNR and FQNEAQ (reference sequence). The CDR3 region has the DNA TGTGCCAGCAGCTCCCGGGACAGGGAGATTGAAAAACTGTTTTTT. Its protein product is CASSSRDREIEKLFF.

This clone is labeled medium-sized. The V and J genes are TRBV23-1 and TRBJ1-5; the match to TRBD1 covers 7 bases. Being an ORF, TRBV23-1 has a function that is uncertain. V shed 6 bases, J shed 0 bases, and the junction held 17 bases outside the gene matches. The CDR3 totals 19 residues. The CDR3 sequence is CASRVRDSSRLYSNQPQHF. CDR3 sequence (DNA): TGCGCCAGCAGAGTCCGGGACAGCTCCCGGTTATATAGCAATCAGCCCCAGCATTTT.

This clone occurred once. The chain is built from TRBV5-6 and TRBJ1-1; TRBD1 might be the D (5 bases). The CDR3 runs to 15 residues. Germline CDR1 reads SGHDT; CDR2 reads YYEEEE. V lost 4 bases and J lost 4, with 17 bases in between. The CDR3 DNA sequence: TGTGCCAGCAGCGCACCCAGGGTAAGGGGCACTGAAGCTTTCTTT. Protein product: CASSAPRVRGTEAFF.

The chain has TRBV10-3 and TRBJ1-6; TRBD1 matches 7 bases. The CDR3 runs to 13 residues. CDR1 and CDR2 (germline): ENHRY, SYGVKD. With V trimmed by 10 bases and J by 6 bases, 6 bases remained unmatched. The CDR3 DNA reads TGTGCCACGGGGACAGACCTTAATTCACCCCTCCACTTT. Its translation: CATGTDLNSPLHF.

The V gene is TRBV19, the J gene TRBJ1-1; D is unclear. CDR1 LNHDA and CDR2 SQIVND come from the germline V gene (reference sequence). The V and J ends lost 9 bases and 0 bases respectively, with 14 bases between them. The CDR3 extends over 14 amino acids. The CDR3 is CARLITEVNTEAFF. The CDR3 DNA reads as TGTGCCAGGTTAATTACGGAGGTGAACACTGAAGCTTTCTTT.

V usage is TRBV15 and J usage is TRBJ2-5, with D uncertain. Germline CDR1 LNHNV, CDR2 YYDKDF (reference sequence). The V end lost 0 bases, the J end lost 7 bases, and 12 bases lay between the germline ends. The CDR3 is 14 residues long. In DNA, the CDR3 is TGTGCCACCAGCAGAGATTCAGTGGCCGCGACCCAGTACTTC. It translates to CATSRDSVAATQYF.

The chain couples TRBV4-2 to TRBJ1-2; D uncertain. Germline loops: CDR1 LGHNA, CDR2 YNFKEQ. Trimming stripped 0 bases from V and 2 bases from J, with 16 bases between. The CDR3 loop spans 17 amino acids. The CDR3 DNA follows: TGTGCCAGCAGCCAAGAGGATGGTCTCCTTGCCAACTATGGCTACACCTTC. Encoded protein: CASSQEDGLLANYGYTF.

This chain links TRBV19 with TRBJ2-3; TRBD2 is a possible D gene (6 bases). This CDR3 contains 15 residues. Per the germline V gene, CDR1 is LNHDA and CDR2 is SQIVND (reference sequence). The V gene lost 3 bases and the J gene lost 0 bases, with 10 bases spanning the gap. This CDR3 is CASSIRGTSTDTQYF. In DNA, the CDR3 is TGTGCCAGTAGTATCCGGGGGACTAGCACAGATACGCAGTATTTT.

The V and J genes are TRBV6-6 and TRBJ2-3; TRBD2 might be the D (6 bases). V gave up 0 bases and J gave up 0 bases, with 10 bases separating them. CDR3 length: 16 residues. Germline CDR1 is MNHNY and CDR2 is SVGAGI (reference sequence). CDR3 DNA sequence: TGTGCCAGCAGTTACTCACCCGGGACTAGCACAGATACGCAGTATTTT. Translation gives CASSYSPGTSTDTQYF.

The chain has TRBV5-3 and TRBJ1-5, with D perhaps TRBD1 (6 bases). TRBV5-3 is known as an ORF, though its function is uncertain. The CDR3 is 18 amino acids. V was clipped by 2 bases and J by 1 base, with 19 bases between them. CDR3 nucleotide sequence: TGTGCCAGAAGCTTCGACAGGACAATGGTTAAAAGCAATCAGCCCCAGCATTTT. Its translation: CARSFDRTMVKSNQPQHF.

V gene TRBV5-4 combines with J gene TRBJ1-1; perhaps TRBD1 as D (5 bases). The V end was cut by 9 bases, the J end by 0 bases, with 18 bases between. This CDR3 spans 15 amino acids. CDR1 is SGHNT and CDR2 is YYREEE in the germline V gene (reference sequence). For the CDR3, the DNA is TGTGCCATGCAAGTTCGGGGCATTATGAACACTGAAGCTTTCTTT. Protein sequence: CAMQVRGIMNTEAFF.

The V and J genes are TRBV7-8 and TRBJ1-4; perhaps TRBD1 as D (5 bases). Germline CDR1 SGHVS, CDR2 FQNEAQ. CDR3 length equals 18 residues. V lost 5 bases and J lost 0, with 19 bases in between. The chain's CDR3 is CASSPDRTFWATNEKLFF. CDR3 nucleotide sequence: TGTGCCAGCAGCCCTGACAGAACTTTTTGGGCAACTAATGAAAAACTGTTTTTT. The full variable domain, with the rest looked up from reference TRBV7-8 and TRBJ1-4, is GAGVSQSPRYKVAKRGQDVALRCDPISGHVSLFWYQQALGQGPEFLTYFQNEAQLDKSGLPSDRFFAERPEGSVSTLKIQRTQQEDSAVYLCASSPDRTFWATNEKLFFGSGTQLSVL.